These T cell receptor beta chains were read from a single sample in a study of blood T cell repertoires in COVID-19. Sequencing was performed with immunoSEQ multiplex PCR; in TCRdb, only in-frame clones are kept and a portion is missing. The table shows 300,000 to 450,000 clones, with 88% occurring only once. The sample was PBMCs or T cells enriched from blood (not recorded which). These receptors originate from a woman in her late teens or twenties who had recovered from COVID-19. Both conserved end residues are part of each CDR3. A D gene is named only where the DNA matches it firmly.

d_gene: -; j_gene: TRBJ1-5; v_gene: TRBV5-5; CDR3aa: CASSLGGLFNQPQHF
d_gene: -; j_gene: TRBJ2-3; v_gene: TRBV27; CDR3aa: CASSLYIPGVSTDTQYF
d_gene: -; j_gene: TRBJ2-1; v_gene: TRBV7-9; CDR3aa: CASSSRDNEQFF
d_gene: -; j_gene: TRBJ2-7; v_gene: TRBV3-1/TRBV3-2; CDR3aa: CASSQVPQLKYEQYF
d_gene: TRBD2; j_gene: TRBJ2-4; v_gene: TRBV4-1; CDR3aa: CASSQGLAGGLAKNIQYF
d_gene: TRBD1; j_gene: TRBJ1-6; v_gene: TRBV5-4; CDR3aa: CASSLTGGAIYSPLHF
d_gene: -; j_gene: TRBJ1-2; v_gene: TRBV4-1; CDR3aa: CASSQDRGQAYGYTF
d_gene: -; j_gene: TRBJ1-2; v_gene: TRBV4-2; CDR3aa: CASSLAGPLNYGYTF
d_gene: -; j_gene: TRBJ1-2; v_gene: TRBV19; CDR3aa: CASTTTPRPGYGYTF
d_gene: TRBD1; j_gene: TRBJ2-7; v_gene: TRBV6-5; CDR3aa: CASRMAGTGIYEQYF
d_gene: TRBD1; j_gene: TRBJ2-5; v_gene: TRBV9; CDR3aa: CASSPTHRGQGETQYF
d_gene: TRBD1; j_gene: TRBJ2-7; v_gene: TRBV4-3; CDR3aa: CASSVGQGGYEQYF
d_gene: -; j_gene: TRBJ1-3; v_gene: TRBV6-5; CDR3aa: CASSWSGESSGNTIYF
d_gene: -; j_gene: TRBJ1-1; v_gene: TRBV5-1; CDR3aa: CASSSPSRNTEAFF
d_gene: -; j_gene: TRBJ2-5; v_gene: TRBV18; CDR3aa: CASSPPFVTLLDRVQETQYF
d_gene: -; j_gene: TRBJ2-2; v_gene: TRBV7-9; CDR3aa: CASSLALTGELFF
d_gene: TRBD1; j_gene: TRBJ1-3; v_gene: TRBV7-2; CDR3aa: CASSPQTGGRNTIYF
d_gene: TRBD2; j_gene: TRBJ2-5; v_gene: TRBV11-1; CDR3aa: CASSLGGGETQYF
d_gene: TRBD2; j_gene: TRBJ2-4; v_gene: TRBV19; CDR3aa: CASNDLAGPERKNIQYF
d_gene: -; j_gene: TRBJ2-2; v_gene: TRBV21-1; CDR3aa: CASSTLLAGGLNTGELFF
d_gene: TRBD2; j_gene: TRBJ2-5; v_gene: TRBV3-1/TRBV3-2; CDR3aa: CASSPTSGGAQETQYF
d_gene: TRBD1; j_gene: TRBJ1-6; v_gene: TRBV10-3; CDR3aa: CAISQQGARDNSPLHF
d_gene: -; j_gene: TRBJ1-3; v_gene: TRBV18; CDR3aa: CASSPVQGSGNTIYF
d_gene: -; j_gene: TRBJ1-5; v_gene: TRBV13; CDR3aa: CASSLRGGSNQPQHF
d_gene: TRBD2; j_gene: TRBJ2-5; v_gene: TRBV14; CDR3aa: CLSRGGAPETQYF
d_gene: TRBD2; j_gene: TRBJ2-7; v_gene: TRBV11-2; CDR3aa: CASSSTSGGDEQYF
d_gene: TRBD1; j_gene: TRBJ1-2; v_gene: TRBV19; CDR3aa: CASSRPGQGMGGYTF
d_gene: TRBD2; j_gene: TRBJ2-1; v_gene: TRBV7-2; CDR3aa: CASSPRLAGGPYNEQFF
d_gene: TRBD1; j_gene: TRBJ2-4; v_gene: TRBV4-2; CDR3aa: CASSPTGGENIQYF
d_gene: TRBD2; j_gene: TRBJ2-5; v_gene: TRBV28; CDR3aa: CASQTRRGGSETQYF
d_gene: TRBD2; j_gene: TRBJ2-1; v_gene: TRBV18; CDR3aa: CASSPFWRGSSYNEQFF
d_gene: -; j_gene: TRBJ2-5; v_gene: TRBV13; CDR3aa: CASSLESRAGYEETQYF
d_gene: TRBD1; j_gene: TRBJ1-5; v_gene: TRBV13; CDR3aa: CASTEQGSEPQHF
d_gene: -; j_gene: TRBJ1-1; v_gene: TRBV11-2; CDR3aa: CASSLDRGVKAFF
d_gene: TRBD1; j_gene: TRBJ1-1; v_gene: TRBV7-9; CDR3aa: CASSFWTGAGNTEAFF
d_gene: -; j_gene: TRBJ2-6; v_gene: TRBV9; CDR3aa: CASSPQGPPGANVLTF
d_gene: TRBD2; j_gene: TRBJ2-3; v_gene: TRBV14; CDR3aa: CASSLIPGGPTDTQYF
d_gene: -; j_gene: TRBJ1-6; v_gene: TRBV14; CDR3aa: CASSPGTYNSPLHF
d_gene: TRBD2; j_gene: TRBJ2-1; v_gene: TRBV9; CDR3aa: CASSVEGGARGNEQFF
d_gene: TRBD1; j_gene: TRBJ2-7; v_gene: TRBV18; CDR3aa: CASSPGQGNEQYF
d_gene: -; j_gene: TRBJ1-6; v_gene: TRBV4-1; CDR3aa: CASSQVLLSSYNSPLHF
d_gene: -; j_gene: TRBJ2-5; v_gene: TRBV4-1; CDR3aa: CASSQAARSGRETQYF
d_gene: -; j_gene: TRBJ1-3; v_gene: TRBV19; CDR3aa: CASSPFRSGNTIYF
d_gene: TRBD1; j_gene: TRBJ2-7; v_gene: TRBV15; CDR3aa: CATSRGTGNYEQYF
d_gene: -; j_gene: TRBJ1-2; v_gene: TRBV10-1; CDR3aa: CASSEDPWSYGYTF
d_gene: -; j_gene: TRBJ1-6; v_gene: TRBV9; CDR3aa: CASSVAEGSPLHF
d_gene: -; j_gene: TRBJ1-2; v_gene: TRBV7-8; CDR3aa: CASSLKGARGDYGYTF
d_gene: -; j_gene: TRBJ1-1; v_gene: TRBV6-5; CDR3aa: CASRRGEAFF
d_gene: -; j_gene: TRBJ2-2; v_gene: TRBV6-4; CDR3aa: CASSADSTGELFF
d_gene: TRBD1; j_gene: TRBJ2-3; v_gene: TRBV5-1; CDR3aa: CASSWDGQGGTDTQYF
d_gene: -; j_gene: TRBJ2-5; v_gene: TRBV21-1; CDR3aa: CASSKGRYNQETQYF